This TCR beta chain was sequenced in a study of cytomegalovirus exposure and HLA in healthy donors. Some clones are missing from TCRdb's copy, which holds only in-frame ones; the method was immunoSEQ multiplex PCR. Of 150,000 to 200,000 clones listed, more than 75% are singletons. The receptor's source is a young man in good health and CMV-seropositive. The material sequenced was PBMCs.

The CDR3 loop reads CASSVTAGAPGNTIYF. CDR3 nucleotide sequence: TGTGCCAGCAGTGTTACAGCAGGGGCACCTGGAAACACCATATATTTT. The rearrangement links TRBV7-2 to TRBJ1-3; the D gene is possibly TRBD1 (6 bases). Looked up from germline, CDR1 is SGHTA and CDR2 is FQGNSA. The V end lost 6 bases, the J end lost 2 bases, and 17 bases lay between the germline ends. The CDR3 contains 16 residues.